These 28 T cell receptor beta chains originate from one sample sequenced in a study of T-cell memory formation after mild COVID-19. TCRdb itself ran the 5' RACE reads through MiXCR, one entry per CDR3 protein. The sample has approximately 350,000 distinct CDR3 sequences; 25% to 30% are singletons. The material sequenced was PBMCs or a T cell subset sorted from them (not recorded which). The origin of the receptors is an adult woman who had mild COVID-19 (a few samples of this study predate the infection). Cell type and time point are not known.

As DNA, the CDR3 is TGTGCCAGCAGTTTACAGGGGGCTGCCGAGCAGTACTTC. As protein: CASSLQGAAEQYF. V and J are TRBV27 and TRBJ2-7, with 8 bases matching TRBD1. This CDR3 comprises 13 residues. Losses at the gene ends were 2 bases for V and 6 bases for J; bases not matched to a gene: 3. Germline values: CDR1 MNHEY, CDR2 SMNVEV (reference sequence).

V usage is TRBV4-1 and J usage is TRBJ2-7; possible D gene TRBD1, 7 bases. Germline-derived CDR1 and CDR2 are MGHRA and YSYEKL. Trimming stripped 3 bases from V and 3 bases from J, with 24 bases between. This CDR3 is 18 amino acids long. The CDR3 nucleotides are TGCGCCAGCAGCCACCCTATGGTGGGGGGACAGATCGGCTACGAGCAGTACTTC. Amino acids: CASSHPMVGGQIGYEQYF.

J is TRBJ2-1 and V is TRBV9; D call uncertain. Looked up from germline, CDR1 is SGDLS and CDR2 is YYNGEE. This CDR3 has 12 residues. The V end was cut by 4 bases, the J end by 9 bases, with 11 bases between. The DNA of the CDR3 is TGTGCCAGCAGCCCTCGGATAGGTGAGCAGTTCTTC. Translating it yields CASSPRIGEQFF.

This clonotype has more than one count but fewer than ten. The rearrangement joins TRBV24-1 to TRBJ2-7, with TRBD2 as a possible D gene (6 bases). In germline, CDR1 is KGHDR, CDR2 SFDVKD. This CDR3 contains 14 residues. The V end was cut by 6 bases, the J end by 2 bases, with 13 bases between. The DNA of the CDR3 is TGTGCCACCAGTCCGGCTAGCGCAGCCTACGAGCAGTACTTC. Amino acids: CATSPASAAYEQYF.

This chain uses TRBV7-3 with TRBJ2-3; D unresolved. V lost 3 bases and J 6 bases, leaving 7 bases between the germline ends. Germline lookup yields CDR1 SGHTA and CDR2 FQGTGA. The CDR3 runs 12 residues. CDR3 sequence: CASSLPFDTQYF. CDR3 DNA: TGTGCCAGCAGCTTGCCGTTCGATACGCAGTATTTT.

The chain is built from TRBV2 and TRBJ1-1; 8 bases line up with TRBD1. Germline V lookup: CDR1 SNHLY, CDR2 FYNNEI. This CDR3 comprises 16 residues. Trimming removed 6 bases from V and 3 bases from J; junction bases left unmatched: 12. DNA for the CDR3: TGTGCCAGCAGCGTCATGGACAGGGTTCAGGACACTGAAGCTTTCTTT. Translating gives CASSVMDRVQDTEAFF.

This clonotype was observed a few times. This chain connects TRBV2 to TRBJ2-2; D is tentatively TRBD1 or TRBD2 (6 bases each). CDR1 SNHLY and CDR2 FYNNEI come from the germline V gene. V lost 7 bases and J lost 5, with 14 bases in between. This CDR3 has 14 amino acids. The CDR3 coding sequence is TGTGCCAGCAAGTATGGGGGGCCAACCGGGGAGCTGTTTTTT. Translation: CASKYGGPTGELFF.

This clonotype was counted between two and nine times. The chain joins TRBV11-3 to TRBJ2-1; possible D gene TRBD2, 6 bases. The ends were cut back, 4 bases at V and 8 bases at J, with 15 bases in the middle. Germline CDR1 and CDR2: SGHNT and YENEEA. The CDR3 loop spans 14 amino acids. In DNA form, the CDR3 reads TGTGCCAGCAGCTCACGAGGGGAGGTAGATGAGCAGTTCTTC. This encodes CASSSRGEVDEQFF.

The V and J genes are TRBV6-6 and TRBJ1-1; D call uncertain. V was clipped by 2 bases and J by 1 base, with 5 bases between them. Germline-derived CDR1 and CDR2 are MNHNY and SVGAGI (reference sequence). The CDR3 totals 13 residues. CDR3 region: CASSYDGNTEAFF. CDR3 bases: TGTGCCAGCAGTTACGACGGGAACACTGAAGCTTTCTTT.

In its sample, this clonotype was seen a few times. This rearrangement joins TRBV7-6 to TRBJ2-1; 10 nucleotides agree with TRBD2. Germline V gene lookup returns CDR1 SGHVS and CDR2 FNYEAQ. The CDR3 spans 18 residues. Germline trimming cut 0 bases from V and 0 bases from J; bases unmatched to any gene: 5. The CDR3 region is CASSLALSSGGSYNEQFF. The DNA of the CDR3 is TGTGCCAGCAGCTTAGCGCTTTCTAGCGGGGGCTCCTACAATGAGCAGTTCTTC.

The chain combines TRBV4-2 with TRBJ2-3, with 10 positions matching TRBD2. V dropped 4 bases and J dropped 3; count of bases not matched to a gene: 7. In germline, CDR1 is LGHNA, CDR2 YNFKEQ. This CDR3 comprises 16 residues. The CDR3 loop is CASSPQRGGLTDTQYF. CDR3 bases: TGTGCCAGCAGCCCTCAGCGGGGGGGCCTAACAGATACGCAGTATTTT.

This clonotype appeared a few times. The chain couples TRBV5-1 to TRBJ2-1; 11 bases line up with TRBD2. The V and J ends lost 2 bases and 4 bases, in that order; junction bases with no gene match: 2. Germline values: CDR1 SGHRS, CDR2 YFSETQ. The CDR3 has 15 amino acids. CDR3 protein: CASSLRLAGYNEQFF. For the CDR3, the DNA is TGCGCCAGCAGCTTACGACTAGCGGGGTACAATGAGCAGTTCTTC.

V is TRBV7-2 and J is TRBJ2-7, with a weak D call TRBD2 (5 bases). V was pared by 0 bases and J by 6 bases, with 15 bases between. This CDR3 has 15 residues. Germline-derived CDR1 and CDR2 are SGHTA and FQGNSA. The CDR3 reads CASSLANYGSFEQYF. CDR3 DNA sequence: TGTGCCAGCAGCTTAGCTAACTATGGGAGCTTCGAGCAGTACTTC. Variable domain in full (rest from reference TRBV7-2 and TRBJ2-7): GAGVSQSPSNKVTEKGKDVELRCDPISGHTALYWYRQSLGQGLEFLIYFQGNSAPDKSGLPSDRFSAERTGGSVSTLTIQRTQQEDSAVYLCASSLANYGSFEQYFGPGTRLTVT.

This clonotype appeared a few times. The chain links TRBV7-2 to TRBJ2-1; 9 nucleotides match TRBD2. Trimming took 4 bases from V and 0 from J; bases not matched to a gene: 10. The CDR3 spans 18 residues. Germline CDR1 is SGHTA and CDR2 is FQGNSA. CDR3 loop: CASSSPGGSGSSYNEQFF. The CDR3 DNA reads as TGTGCCAGCAGCTCACCGGGTGGTAGCGGGAGCTCCTACAATGAGCAGTTCTTC.

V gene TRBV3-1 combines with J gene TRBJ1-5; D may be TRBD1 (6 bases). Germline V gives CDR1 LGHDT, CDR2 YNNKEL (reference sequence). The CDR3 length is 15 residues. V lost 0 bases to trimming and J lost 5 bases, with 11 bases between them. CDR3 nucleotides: TGTGCCAGCAGCCAAGAAGGGGACAAGGATCAGCCCCAGCATTTT. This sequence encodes CASSQEGDKDQPQHF.

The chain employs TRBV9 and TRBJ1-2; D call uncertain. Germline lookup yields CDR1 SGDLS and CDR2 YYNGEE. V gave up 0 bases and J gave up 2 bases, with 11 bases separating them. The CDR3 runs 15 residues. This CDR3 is CASSVEWGGNYGYTF. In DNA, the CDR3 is TGTGCCAGCAGCGTAGAATGGGGTGGGAACTATGGCTACACCTTC.

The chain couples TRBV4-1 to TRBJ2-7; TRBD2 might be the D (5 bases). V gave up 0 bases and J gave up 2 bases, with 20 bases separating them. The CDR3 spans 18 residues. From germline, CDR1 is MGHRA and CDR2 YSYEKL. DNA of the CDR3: TGCGCCAGCAGCCAAGACCCTCCTCGAGCGCTAGCCACCTACGAGCAGTACTTC. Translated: CASSQDPPRALATYEQYF.

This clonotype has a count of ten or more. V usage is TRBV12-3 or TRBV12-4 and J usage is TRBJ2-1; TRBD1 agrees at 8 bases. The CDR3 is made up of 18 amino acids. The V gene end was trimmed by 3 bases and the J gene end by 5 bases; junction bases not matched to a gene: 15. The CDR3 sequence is CASSLIIRTGPPDNEQFF. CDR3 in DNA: TGTGCCAGCAGTTTGATTATTCGGACAGGGCCCCCGGACAATGAGCAGTTCTTC.

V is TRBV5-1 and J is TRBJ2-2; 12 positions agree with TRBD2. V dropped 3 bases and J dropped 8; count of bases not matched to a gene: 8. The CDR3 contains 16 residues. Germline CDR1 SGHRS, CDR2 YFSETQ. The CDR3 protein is CASSSASGGASGELFF. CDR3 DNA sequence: TGCGCCAGCAGCTCGGCTAGCGGGGGGGCGTCAGGGGAGCTGTTTTTT.

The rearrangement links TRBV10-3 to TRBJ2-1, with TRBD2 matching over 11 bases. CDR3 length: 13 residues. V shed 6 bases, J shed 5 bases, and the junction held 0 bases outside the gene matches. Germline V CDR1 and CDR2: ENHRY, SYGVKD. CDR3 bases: TGTGCCATCAGGACTAGCGGGGACAATGAGCAGTTCTTC. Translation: CAIRTSGDNEQFF.

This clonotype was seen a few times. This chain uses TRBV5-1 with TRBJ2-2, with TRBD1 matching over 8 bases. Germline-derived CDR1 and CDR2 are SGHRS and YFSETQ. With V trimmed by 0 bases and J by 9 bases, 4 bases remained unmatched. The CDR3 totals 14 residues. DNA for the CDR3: TGCGCCAGCAGCTTGGAGGCAGGGGGCCGGGAGCTGTTTTTT. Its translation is CASSLEAGGRELFF.

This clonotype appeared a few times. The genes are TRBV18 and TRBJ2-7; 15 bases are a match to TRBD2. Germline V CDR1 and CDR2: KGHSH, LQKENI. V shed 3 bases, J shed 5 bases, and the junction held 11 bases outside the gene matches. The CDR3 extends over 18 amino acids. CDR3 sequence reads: CASSPLPGLAGGLHEQYF. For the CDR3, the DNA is TGTGCCAGCTCACCTCTTCCGGGACTAGCGGGAGGATTGCACGAGCAGTACTTC. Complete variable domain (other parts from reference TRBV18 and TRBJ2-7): NAGVMQNPRHLVRRRGQEARLRCSPMKGHSHVYWYRQLPEEGLKFMVYLQKENIIDESGMPKERFSAEFPKEGPSILRIQQVVRGDSAAYFCASSPLPGLAGGLHEQYFGPGTRLTVT.

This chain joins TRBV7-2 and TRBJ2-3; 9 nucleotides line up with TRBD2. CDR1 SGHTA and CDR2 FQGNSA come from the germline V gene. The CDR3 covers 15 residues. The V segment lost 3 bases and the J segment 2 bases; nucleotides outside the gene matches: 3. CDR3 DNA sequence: TGTGCCAGCAGCTTCATAGCGGGAGACACAGATACGCAGTATTTT. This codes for CASSFIAGDTDTQYF.

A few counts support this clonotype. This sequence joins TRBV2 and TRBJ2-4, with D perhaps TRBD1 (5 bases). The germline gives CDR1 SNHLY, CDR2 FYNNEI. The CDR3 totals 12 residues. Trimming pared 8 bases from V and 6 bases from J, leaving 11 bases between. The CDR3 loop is CASQGLGNIQYF. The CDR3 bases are TGTGCCAGCCAGGGTCTGGGAAACATTCAGTACTTC.

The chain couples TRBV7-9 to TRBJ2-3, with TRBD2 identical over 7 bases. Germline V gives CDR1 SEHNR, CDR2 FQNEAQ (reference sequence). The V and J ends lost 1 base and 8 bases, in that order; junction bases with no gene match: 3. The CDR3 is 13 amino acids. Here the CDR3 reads CASSLETGGTQYF. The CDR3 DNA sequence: TGTGCCAGCAGCTTAGAGACGGGAGGTACGCAGTATTTT.

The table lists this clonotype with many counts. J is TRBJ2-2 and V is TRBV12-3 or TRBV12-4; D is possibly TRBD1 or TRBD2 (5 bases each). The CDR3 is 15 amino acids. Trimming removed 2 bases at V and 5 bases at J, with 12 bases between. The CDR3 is CASSLWGSGTGELFF. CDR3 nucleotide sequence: TGTGCCAGCAGTTTATGGGGGAGTGGAACCGGGGAGCTGTTTTTT.

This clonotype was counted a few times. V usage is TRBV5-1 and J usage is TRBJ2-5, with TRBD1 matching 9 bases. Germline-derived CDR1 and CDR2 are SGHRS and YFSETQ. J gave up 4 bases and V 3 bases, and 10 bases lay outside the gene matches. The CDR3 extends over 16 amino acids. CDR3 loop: CASSSLDGTGLETQYF. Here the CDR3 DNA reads TGCGCCAGCAGCTCCCTTGACGGGACAGGGTTAGAGACCCAGTACTTC.

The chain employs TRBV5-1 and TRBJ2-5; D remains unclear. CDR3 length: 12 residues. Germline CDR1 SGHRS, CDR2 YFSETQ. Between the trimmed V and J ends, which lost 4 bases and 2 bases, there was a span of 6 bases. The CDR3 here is CASSEVQETQYF. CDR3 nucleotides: TGCGCCAGCAGCGAGGTACAAGAGACCCAGTACTTC.